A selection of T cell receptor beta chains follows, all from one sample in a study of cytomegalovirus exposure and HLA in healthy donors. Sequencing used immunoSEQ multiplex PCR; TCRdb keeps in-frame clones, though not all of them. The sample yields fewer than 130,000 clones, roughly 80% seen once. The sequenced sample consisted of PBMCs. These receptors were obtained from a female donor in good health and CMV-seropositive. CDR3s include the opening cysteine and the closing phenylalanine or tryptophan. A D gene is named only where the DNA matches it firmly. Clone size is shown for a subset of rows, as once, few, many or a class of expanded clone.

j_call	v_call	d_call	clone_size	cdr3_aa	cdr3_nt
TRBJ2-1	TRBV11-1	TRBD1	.	CASSLTGGRGNEQFF	TGCGCCAGCAGCTTGACAGGGGGCCGGGGCAATGAGCAGTTCTTC
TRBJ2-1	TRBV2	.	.	CASTGSSTLNEQFF	TGTGCCAGCACCGGGTCTAGCACCCTCAATGAGCAGTTCTTC
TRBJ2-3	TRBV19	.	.	CASKGVLQGYTDTQYF	TGTGCCAGTAAGGGGGTATTGCAGGGTTACACAGATACGCAGTATTTT
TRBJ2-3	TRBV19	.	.	CASSNWRGTTDTQYF	TGTGCCAGTTCTAATTGGAGGGGTACCACAGATACGCAGTATTTT
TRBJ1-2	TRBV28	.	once	CASSPRVNYGYTF	TGTGCCAGCAGCCCCAGGGTTAACTATGGCTACACCTTC
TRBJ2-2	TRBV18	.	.	CASSPSSQGSTGELFF	TGTGCCAGCTCACCAAGTTCTCAGGGGTCGACCGGGGAGCTGTTTTTT
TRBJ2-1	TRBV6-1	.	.	CATTGNSYNEQFF	TGTGCCACTACAGGAAACTCCTACAATGAGCAGTTCTTC
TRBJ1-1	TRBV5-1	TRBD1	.	CASSLSEGARGKAFF	TGCGCCAGCAGCTTGAGTGAGGGGGCGAGGGGGAAAGCTTTCTTT
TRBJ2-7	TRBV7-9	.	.	CASSLSSYEQYF	TGTGCCAGCAGCCTAAGCTCCTACGAGCAGTACTTC
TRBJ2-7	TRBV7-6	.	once	CASSSGGGSFYEQYF	TGTGCCAGCAGCTCCGGCGGGGGCAGTTTCTACGAGCAGTACTTC
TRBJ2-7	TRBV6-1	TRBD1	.	CASSDPGTGSDEQYF	TGTGCCAGCAGTGACCCCGGGACAGGGAGCGACGAGCAGTACTTC
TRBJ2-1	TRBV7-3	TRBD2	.	CASSLGGRFYNEQFF	TGTGCCAGCAGCTTAGGCGGGAGGTTTTACAATGAGCAGTTCTTC
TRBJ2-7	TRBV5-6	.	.	CASSLAGGITYEQYF	TGTGCCAGCAGCTTGGCTGGCGGAATAACCTACGAGCAGTACTTC
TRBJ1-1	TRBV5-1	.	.	CASSVEGAEAFF	TGCGCCAGCAGCGTAGAGGGAGCTGAAGCTTTCTTT
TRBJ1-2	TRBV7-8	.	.	CASSLRPGANYGYTF	TGTGCCAGCAGCTTAAGACCCGGGGCTAACTATGGCTACACCTTC
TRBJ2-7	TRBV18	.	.	CASSPLQVGEQYF	TGTGCCAGCTCACCACTACAGGTAGGCGAGCAGTACTTC
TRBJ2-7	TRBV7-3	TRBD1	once	CASSFDRGDEQYF	TGTGCCAGCAGCTTCGACAGGGGCGACGAGCAGTACTTC
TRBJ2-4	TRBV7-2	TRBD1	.	CASSSGQGNIIQYF	TGTGCCAGCAGCTCGGGACAGGGGAACATCATTCAGTACTTC
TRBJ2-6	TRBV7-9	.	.	CASSLVGAGANVLTF	TGTGCCAGCAGCTTAGTTGGGGCCGGGGCCAACGTCCTGACTTTC
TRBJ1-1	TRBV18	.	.	CASSPRAGVHTEAFF	TGTGCCAGCTCACCACGGGCAGGGGTGCACACTGAAGCTTTCTTT
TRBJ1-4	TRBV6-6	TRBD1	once	CASRWDQGGNEKLFF	TGTGCCAGCAGATGGGACCAGGGGGGAAATGAAAAACTGTTTTTT
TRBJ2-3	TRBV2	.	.	CASSGWRSTDTQYF	TGTGCCAGCAGTGGGTGGAGAAGCACAGATACGCAGTATTTT
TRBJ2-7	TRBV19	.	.	CASSRDFSSYEQYF	TGTGCCAGTAGTCGGGACTTCTCCTCCTACGAGCAGTACTTC
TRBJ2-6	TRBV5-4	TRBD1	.	CASSLDRGRPGANVLTF	TGTGCCAGCAGCTTGGACAGGGGAAGGCCTGGGGCCAACGTCCTGACTTTC
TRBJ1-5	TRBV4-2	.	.	CASSQGFLGGVSNQPQHF	TGTGCCAGCAGCCAAGGTTTTCTAGGAGGGGTTAGCAATCAGCCCCAGCATTTT
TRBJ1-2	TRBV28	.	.	CASSFLGGNGYTF	TGTGCCAGCAGTTTTCTCGGGGGAAATGGCTACACCTTC
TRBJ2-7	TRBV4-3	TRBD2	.	CASSQVTSGDYEQYF	TGCGCCAGCAGCCAAGTCACTAGCGGGGACTACGAGCAGTACTTC
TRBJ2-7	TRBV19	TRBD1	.	CASRAPGTGSYEQYF	TGTGCCAGTAGAGCCCCAGGGACAGGGTCCTACGAGCAGTACTTC
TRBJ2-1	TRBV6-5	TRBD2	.	CASSTSGSHNEQFF	TGTGCCAGCAGTACTAGCGGGAGTCACAATGAGCAGTTCTTC
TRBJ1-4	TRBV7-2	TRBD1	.	CASSPDRYNEKLFF	TGTGCCAGCAGCCCGGACAGGTATAATGAAAAACTGTTTTTT
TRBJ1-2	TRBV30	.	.	CAYGHHYGYTF	TGTGCCTACGGACACCACTATGGCTACACCTTC